The 27 T cell receptor beta chains given below trace back to one sample, sequenced in a study of T-cell reconstitution after alpha-beta-depleted transplantation in children. Preparation of the TCRbeta library involved a method that used unique molecular identifiers. TCRdb independently ran MiXCR on the PCR reads; one entry per CDR3 protein. The sample holds approximately 16,000 distinct CDR3 sequences, 5.1% seen once. Sequenced material: PBMCs, taken before TCRalphabeta/CD19-depleted stem cell transplant. Receptors originate from a boy aged 5-17 years with acute lymphoblastic leukemia, due to receive a stem cell transplant.

This clonotype was counted only a few times. The V and J genes are TRBV28 and TRBJ2-3, with 9 nucleotides matching TRBD1. CDR1 is MDHEN, CDR2 SYDVKM, per germline. This CDR3 comprises 17 residues. The junction had 10 bases not matched to a gene; V was cut back by 5 bases and J by 1 base. CDR3 in amino acids: CASSHRGREAGTDTQYF. The CDR3 DNA is TGTGCCAGCAGTCACAGGGGGCGCGAGGCCGGCACAGATACGCAGTATTTT.

This clonotype was seen ten or more times. This sequence joins TRBV20-1 and TRBJ1-1; D uncertain. Looked up from germline, CDR1 is DFQATT and CDR2 is SNEGSKA (reference sequence). V lost 1 base, J lost 3 bases, and 12 bases lay in between. The CDR3 totals 14 residues. The CDR3 nucleotides read TGCAGTGCTAGAGCCCCAGGAGTTGACACTGAAGCTTTCTTT. It specifies CSARAPGVDTEAFF.

This clonotype was found many times. This chain links TRBV5-8 with TRBJ1-1, with D tentatively TRBD1 (5 bases). CDR1 and CDR2 (germline): SGHTS, YDEGEE. V lost 1 base and J 3 bases, leaving 7 bases between the germline ends. This CDR3 comprises 13 residues. The CDR3 reads CASSLQGYTEAFF. The CDR3 region has the DNA TGTGCCAGCAGCTTGCAGGGTTACACTGAAGCTTTCTTT.

This clonotype was observed at least ten times. V usage is TRBV5-4 and J usage is TRBJ2-7; D is perhaps TRBD1 or TRBD2 (5 bases each). The germline gives CDR1 SGHNT, CDR2 YYREEE (reference sequence). V lost 4 bases to trimming and J lost 3 bases, with 14 bases between them. This CDR3 is built from 14 residues. CDR3 nucleotide sequence: TGTGCCAGCAGCGCCTCCGGGACGATCTACGAGCAGTACTTC. This codes for CASSASGTIYEQYF.

This clonotype was recorded at least ten times. The rearrangement links TRBV12-3 or TRBV12-4 to TRBJ2-7; D is unclear. The CDR3 contains 13 residues. V gave up 4 bases and J gave up 7 bases, with 14 bases separating them. CDR3 amino acids: CASSSQYFGEQYF. The CDR3 nucleotides are TGTGCCAGCAGTTCACAGTATTTCGGGGAGCAGTACTTC.

This clonotype has at least ten counts. V is TRBV3-1 and J is TRBJ1-5; perhaps TRBD1 as D (5 bases). The CDR3 is 16 residues long. The germline V and J ends were trimmed by 4 bases and 2 bases, with 15 bases remaining between them. Germline CDR1 is LGHDT and CDR2 is YNNKEL (reference sequence). CDR3 loop: CASSPTERGGNQPQHF. DNA of the CDR3: TGTGCCAGCAGCCCCACGGAGAGGGGAGGCAATCAGCCCCAGCATTTT. The complete variable domain, with remaining parts taken from reference TRBV3-1 and TRBJ1-5, reads DTAVSQTPKYLVTQMGNDKSIKCEQNLGHDTMYWYKQDSKKFLKIMFSYNNKELIINETVPNRFSPKSPDKAHLNLHINSLELGDSAVYFCASSPTERGGNQPQHFGDGTRLSIL.

This clonotype was seen at least ten times. V gene TRBV28 combines with J gene TRBJ1-1; TRBD1 is a possible D gene (5 bases). The CDR3 spans 14 residues. V lost 7 bases, J lost 11 bases, and 23 bases lay in between. Germline V gives CDR1 MDHEN, CDR2 SYDVKM. The DNA of the CDR3 is TGTGCCAGCATCCCCAGGGCGGTGTTCATGGGGGCTTTCTTT. Translating gives CASIPRAVFMGAFF.

In this sample, this clonotype turned up many times. The J gene is TRBJ1-1, the V gene TRBV28; no clear D. CDR3 length: 12 amino acids. CDR1 is MDHEN and CDR2 is SYDVKM in the germline V gene. Trimming pared 2 bases from V and 0 bases from J, leaving 1 base between. The CDR3 loop is CASSLLNTEAFF. The CDR3, as DNA: TGTGCCAGCAGTTTACTGAACACTGAAGCTTTCTTT.

This clonotype was observed at least ten times. J is TRBJ1-1 and V is TRBV7-2; tentative D call: TRBD1 (5 bases). Trimming removed 5 bases from V and 7 bases from J, with 14 bases in between. This CDR3 has 13 amino acids. From germline, CDR1 is SGHTA and CDR2 FQGNSA. In DNA, the CDR3 is TGTGCCAGCAGCCTCCGGGACCGAAATGAAGCTTTCTTT. Translating gives CASSLRDRNEAFF.

V is TRBV11-2 and J is TRBJ1-1; D is undetermined. The germline V gene encodes CDR1 SGHAT and CDR2 FQNNGV. This CDR3 is 13 amino acids long. V lost 0 bases to trimming and J lost 0 bases, with 2 bases between them. CDR3 DNA: TGTGCCAGCAGCTTAGACCTGAACACTGAAGCTTTCTTT. This sequence encodes CASSLDLNTEAFF.

This clonotype has ten or more counts. At one boundary the junction diverges from the germline segment, which might be a read error. CDR3 bases: TGTACCAGCAGTCCCCCTTCTAGCGGGGGCCTCCCGGCAGATACGCAGTATTTT. It codes for CTSSPPSSGGLPADTQYF. V usage is TRBV2 and J usage is TRBJ2-3; 10 nucleotides match TRBD2. This CDR3 region has 18 residues. Looked up from germline, CDR1 is SNHLY and CDR2 is FYNNEI.

The chain joins TRBV30 to TRBJ2-1; D is possibly TRBD1 (7 bases). V shed 4 bases and J shed 1 base, with 20 bases lying between them. Germline V lookup: CDR1 GTSNPN, CDR2 SVGIG (reference sequence). This CDR3 is built from 17 residues. CDR3 coding DNA: TGTGCCTGGACCGCCCTTCGGGCAGGGGGGTCCTACAATGAGCAGTTCTTC. Encoded protein: CAWTALRAGGSYNEQFF.

This clonotype was seen at least ten times. V gene TRBV4-3 combines with J gene TRBJ1-1; no clear D gene. Trimming left V 0 bases short and J 3 bases short, with 11 bases between. The germline gives CDR1 LGHNA, CDR2 YSLEER. This CDR3 spans 15 amino acids. CDR3 region: CASSQDQGWDTEAFF. In DNA form, the CDR3 reads TGCGCCAGCAGCCAAGATCAAGGTTGGGACACTGAAGCTTTCTTT.

This clonotype was seen many times. The V gene is TRBV20-1, the J gene TRBJ2-3; the D is unclear. Deletions cut 5 bases from V and 0 bases from J, with 12 bases between. Germline CDR1 reads DFQATT; CDR2 reads SNEGSKA (reference sequence). This CDR3 comprises 14 residues. The CDR3 DNA sequence: TGCAGTGCTGCGCGCGGACCTAGCACAGATACGCAGTATTTT. It is translated as CSAARGPSTDTQYF.

In its sample, this clonotype was seen many times. The chain links TRBV25-1 to TRBJ2-7; 9 bases match TRBD1. The V gene end was trimmed by 5 bases and the J gene end by 2 bases; junction bases not matched to a gene: 10. The CDR3 runs 16 residues. CDR1 is MGHDK, CDR2 SYGVNS, per germline. CDR3 bases: TGTGCCAGCAGTCGAATCCCGGGACAGGGCACCTACGAGCAGTACTTC. This sequence encodes CASSRIPGQGTYEQYF.

This clonotype was counted ten times or more. The rearrangement joins TRBV11-2 to TRBJ1-1; D gene unclear. This CDR3 spans 15 amino acids. From germline, CDR1 is SGHAT and CDR2 FQNNGV. Trimming pared 2 bases from V and 2 bases from J, leaving 12 bases between. CDR3 amino acids: CASSLREVLNTEAFF. CDR3 nucleotide sequence: TGTGCCAGCAGCTTAAGGGAGGTCCTTAACACTGAAGCTTTCTTT.

In its sample, this clonotype was seen many times. This chain uses TRBV2 with TRBJ1-6; D possibly corresponds to TRBD1 (5 bases). V lost 11 bases, J lost 8 bases, and 19 bases lay in between. The CDR3 length is 14 residues. The germline V gene encodes CDR1 SNHLY and CDR2 FYNNEI. DNA for the CDR3: TGTGCCGGGGTGTTTGACAGCAACGATTCACCCCTCCACTTT. It translates to CAGVFDSNDSPLHF.

This clonotype was counted ten times or more. V and J are TRBV14 and TRBJ1-1; D gene unclear. Germline assignment: CDR1 SGHDN and CDR2 FVKESK. The CDR3 totals 14 residues. V dropped 4 bases and J dropped 1 base, with 10 bases sitting between them. The CDR3 DNA is TGTGCCAGCAGCCCGCGGGCCTCGAACACTGAAGCTTTCTTT. It specifies CASSPRASNTEAFF.

This clonotype was recorded many times. CDR3 nucleotide sequence: TGCAGTGCTAGAGACCTTAAACAAGGGTACGAGCAGTACTTC. Amino acids: CSARDLKQGYEQYF. The V and J genes are TRBV20-1 and TRBJ2-7; no clear D. Germline assignment: CDR1 DFQATT and CDR2 SNEGSKA (reference sequence). The CDR3 has 14 residues. V lost 0 bases and J 4 bases, leaving 13 bases between the germline ends.

This clonotype came up many times. The genes are TRBV7-9 and TRBJ1-2; D remains ambiguous. This CDR3 is built from 12 residues. Per germline, CDR1 SEHNR and CDR2 FQNEAQ (reference sequence). The V end was cut by 3 bases, the J end by 7 bases, with 9 bases between. DNA for the CDR3: TGTGCCAGCAGCTTCGACCGTTTTGGCTACACCTTC. Translated, it gives CASSFDRFGYTF.

The rearrangement joins TRBV30 to TRBJ1-5; maybe TRBD1 (6 bases). The CDR3 has 14 residues. From germline, CDR1 is GTSNPN and CDR2 SVGIG (reference sequence). The V end lost 3 bases, the J end lost 3 bases, and 12 bases lay between the germline ends. The CDR3 loop reads CAWRGGQYNQPQHF. For the CDR3, the DNA is TGTGCCTGGAGGGGAGGACAGTACAATCAGCCCCAGCATTTT.

This clonotype was observed at least ten times. J is TRBJ2-7 and V is TRBV12-3 or TRBV12-4; 7 bases fit TRBD1. J gave up 3 bases and V 7 bases, and 9 bases lay outside the gene matches. The CDR3 is 14 residues long. The CDR3: CASNSQGRGYEQYF. CDR3 DNA sequence: TGTGCCAGCAACTCACAGGGGAGAGGCTACGAGCAGTACTTC.

This clonotype was observed at least ten times. CDR3 in amino acids: CASRPDSTEAFF. DNA for the CDR3: TGTGCCAGCAGACCGGACAGCACTGAAGCTTTCTTT. This rearrangement joins TRBV6-6 to TRBJ1-1; possible D gene TRBD1, 6 bases. The CDR3 consists of 12 residues. The V end lost 6 bases, the J end lost 4 bases, and 9 bases lay between the germline ends. Germline CDR1 is MNHNY and CDR2 is SVGAGI (reference sequence).

The sample holds many counts of this clonotype. CDR3 nucleotide sequence: TGCAGTGCGTTAGGTGAAGCCAAAAACATTCAGTACTTC. It encodes CSALGEAKNIQYF. The chain couples TRBV20-1 to TRBJ2-4; D remains ambiguous. The CDR3 has 13 amino acids. Germline CDR1 and CDR2: DFQATT and SNEGSKA (reference sequence). Trimming took off 6 bases at V and 0 bases at J, with 9 bases between the two ends.

This clonotype has a count of ten or more. The CDR3 spells CSAGSSGGAKWYEQYF. DNA for the CDR3: TGCAGTGCCGGGTCTAGCGGGGGGGCCAAGTGGTACGAGCAGTACTTC. The V call is TRBV20-1, the J call TRBJ2-7; 12 bases align to TRBD2. V dropped 6 bases and J dropped 4; count of bases not matched to a gene: 13. There are 16 residues in the CDR3. Germline-derived CDR1 and CDR2 are DFQATT and SNEGSKA (reference sequence).

This clonotype was seen many times. The chain carries TRBV4-1 and TRBJ1-1; 8 bases match TRBD1. The CDR3 has 18 amino acids. J gave up 3 bases and V 2 bases, and 14 bases lay outside the gene matches. Germline-derived CDR1 and CDR2 are MGHRA and YSYEKL. The CDR3 DNA follows: TGCGCCAGCAGCCAATCCTGGACAGGGATAAGCAGGCACACTGAAGCTTTCTTT. Its protein is CASSQSWTGISRHTEAFF.

This clonotype was seen ten or more times. This chain joins TRBV7-2 and TRBJ1-2, with a possible D match to TRBD1 (6 bases). Germline CDR1 and CDR2: SGHTA and FQGNSA. Trimming stripped 1 base from V and 6 bases from J, with 9 bases between. This CDR3 has 13 amino acids. The CDR3 sequence is CASSLVQGDGYTF. CDR3 sequence (DNA): TGTGCCAGCAGCTTAGTACAGGGTGATGGCTACACCTTC.